The 26 T cell receptor beta chains below all came from one sample that was sequenced in a study of early T cells in non-severe SARS-CoV-2 infection. TCRdb reprocessed the 5' RACE reads via MiXCR and lists one record per CDR3 protein. The data contain about 83,000 distinct CDR3 sequences, 8.5% to 12% of them singletons. The specimen was whole blood, collected at baseline. The receptors stem from an adult who was a healthcare worker with PCR-confirmed SARS-CoV-2 infection or an uninfected control (not recorded which).

This clonotype has ten or more counts. The chain carries TRBV7-2 and TRBJ2-7; 14 bases are a match to TRBD2. The CDR3 has 15 residues. The ends lost 4 bases at V and 4 bases at J; junction bases unmatched: 3. CDR1 and CDR2 from the germline V gene are SGHTA and FQGNSA. Here the CDR3 reads CASSSGTSGGYEQYF. The CDR3 bases are TGTGCCAGCAGCTCCGGGACTAGCGGGGGTTACGAGCAGTACTTC.

The chain uses TRBV28 and TRBJ2-7; 13 nucleotides line up with TRBD2. The V gene's germline CDR1 is MDHEN and CDR2 SYDVKM. There are 15 residues in the CDR3. Unmatched junction bases numbered 5, after V lost 6 bases and J lost 3 bases. Written as DNA, the CDR3 is TGTGCCAGCAGCCGGACTAGCGGGAGCGTCTACGAGCAGTACTTC. This gives the protein CASSRTSGSVYEQYF.

The chain joins TRBV18 to TRBJ1-3, with D possibly being TRBD1 (6 bases). The CDR3 length is 16 residues. Per germline, CDR1 KGHSH and CDR2 LQKENI. Deletions cut 5 bases from V and 0 bases from J, with 14 bases between. The CDR3 sequence is CASSNYRANSGNTIYF. DNA of the CDR3: TGTGCCAGCTCAAACTACAGGGCGAACTCTGGAAACACCATATATTTT.

This clonotype was seen only a few times. The chain joins TRBV6-1 to TRBJ2-7, with D perhaps matching TRBD1 (7 bases). This CDR3 comprises 14 residues. Germline V CDR1 and CDR2: MNHNS, SASEGT. Trimming took 7 bases from V and 3 from J, leaving 16 bases between them. CDR3 in DNA: TGTGCCAGCACGTCAGGGGGAGGATTCTACGAGCAGTACTTC. The encoded protein is CASTSGGGFYEQYF.

This chain connects TRBV28 to TRBJ1-1; D is unclear. The CDR3 runs to 13 residues. The germline V gene encodes CDR1 MDHEN and CDR2 SYDVKM. The V end was cut by 4 bases, the J end by 11 bases, with 17 bases between. CDR3 nucleotide sequence: TGTGCCAGCAGTTCCTTGCCCGCGGCAACGGCTTTCTTT. This encodes CASSSLPAATAFF.

This clonotype was seen only a few times. V gene TRBV27 combines with J gene TRBJ2-1, with 8 bases matching TRBD1. The CDR3 is made up of 15 amino acids. Germline V gene sequence: CDR1 MNHEY, CDR2 SMNVEV (reference sequence). J gave up 3 bases and V 6 bases, and 7 bases lay outside the gene matches. The CDR3 sequence is CASRRAGQDYNEQFF. Written as DNA, the CDR3 is TGTGCCAGCAGGAGGGCGGGACAGGACTACAATGAGCAGTTCTTC.

This clonotype came up a few times. V gene TRBV2 combines with J gene TRBJ2-1; TRBD2 agrees at 8 bases. The trim removed 6 bases at V and 5 bases at J, leaving 9 bases unmatched. The CDR3 is 15 amino acids. CDR1 is SNHLY, CDR2 FYNNEI, per germline. This CDR3 reads CASSAGTSAHNEQFF. CDR3 coding DNA: TGTGCCAGCAGCGCCGGGACTAGTGCTCACAATGAGCAGTTCTTC.

CDR3 amino acids: CASSQVAGDTEAFF. The CDR3 nucleotides are TGTGCCAGCAGCCAAGTAGCAGGGGACACTGAAGCTTTCTTT. The rearrangement joins TRBV3-1 to TRBJ1-1; perhaps TRBD1 as D (6 bases). The CDR3 is 14 amino acids. The V end lost 1 base, the J end lost 3 bases, and 9 bases lay between the germline ends. CDR1 LGHDT and CDR2 YNNKEL come from the germline V gene (reference sequence). Based on the CDR3 plus reference TRBV3-1 and TRBJ1-1, the full variable domain is DTAVSQTPKYLVTQMGNDKSIKCEQNLGHDTMYWYKQDSKKFLKIMFSYNNKELIINETVPNRFSPKSPDKAHLNLHINSLELGDSAVYFCASSQVAGDTEAFFGQGTRLTVV.

The chain has TRBV20-1 and TRBJ2-3; a possible D gene is TRBD2 (6 bases). The CDR3 contains 14 residues. The germline V gene has CDR1 DFQATT and CDR2 SNEGSKA (reference sequence). V was cut by 5 bases and J by 2 bases, with 14 bases left in between. CDR3: CSADPGTLTDTQYF. In nucleotides, the CDR3 is TGCAGTGCTGACCCCGGGACTCTCACAGATACGCAGTATTTT.

This clonotype has a count of ten or more. V is TRBV28 and J is TRBJ2-1; TRBD1 matches at 8 bases. This CDR3 spans 16 amino acids. Trimming at V came to 1 base and at J to 6 bases, leaving 8 bases not matched to a gene. Germline V gene lookup returns CDR1 MDHEN and CDR2 SYDVKM. The CDR3 loop is CASSLSFGQGRNEQFF. CDR3 nucleotide sequence: TGTGCCAGCAGTTTATCTTTCGGACAGGGACGCAATGAGCAGTTCTTC. Looking up the rest from reference TRBV28 and TRBJ2-1 gives the full variable domain: DVKVTQSSRYLVKRTGEKVFLECVQDMDHENMFWYRQDPGLGLRLIYFSYDVKMKEKGDIPEGYSVSREKKERFSLILESASTNQTSMYLCASSLSFGQGRNEQFFGPGTRLTVL.

This clonotype has only a few counts. This chain joins TRBV20-1 and TRBJ2-7; 10 nucleotides line up with TRBD2. CDR1 is DFQATT and CDR2 is SNEGSKA in the germline V gene (reference sequence). The ends lost 6 bases at V and 7 bases at J; junction bases unmatched: 9. The CDR3 contains 13 residues. The CDR3 region has the DNA TGCAGTGCGGAAGGACTAGCGGAGGGGGAGCAGTACTTC. The encoded protein is CSAEGLAEGEQYF.

This clonotype has a handful of counts. J is TRBJ2-7 and V is TRBV7-8; 10 bases are shared with TRBD2. V lost 4 bases to trimming and J lost 3 bases; unmatched junction nucleotides: 21. Germline CDR1 is SGHVS and CDR2 is FQNEAQ. The CDR3 loop spans 20 amino acids. DNA for the CDR3: TGTGCCAGCAGCTCCCCCGGGAACAGGGCCCGGACTAGCGGCCTCTACGAGCAGTACTTC. Protein: CASSSPGNRARTSGLYEQYF.

This clonotype was detected only a few times. V usage is TRBV7-6 and J usage is TRBJ1-2, with TRBD1 as a possible D gene (6 bases). The CDR3 length is 14 residues. CDR1 SGHVS and CDR2 FNYEAQ come from the germline V gene. V lost 5 bases, J lost 8 bases, and 18 bases lay in between. The CDR3 protein is CASSPRTEDVGYTF. CDR3 DNA: TGTGCCAGCAGCCCGCGGACAGAAGACGTGGGCTACACCTTC.

The table lists this clonotype with a few counts. The V gene is TRBV12-3 or TRBV12-4, the J gene TRBJ1-5; D not resolved. The length of the CDR3 is 17 residues. With 8 bases removed from V and 0 bases from J, the gap between germline ends came to 20 bases. The CDR3 DNA reads TGTGCCAGCGGACGGGATCTCAAGGGTCCTAGCAATCAGCCCCAGCATTTT. Its translation: CASGRDLKGPSNQPQHF.

Notes on this clonotype: A much larger clone differs by one base, so this may be a read error. The chain carries TRBV5-5 and TRBJ2-2; D gene ambiguous. The CDR3 contains 14 residues. Germline V gene lookup returns CDR1 SGHKS and CDR2 YYEKEE (reference sequence). V lost 5 bases, J lost 5 bases, and 13 bases lay in between. In DNA, the CDR3 is TGTGCCAGCAGTTCCTGGGCCCTGACCGGGGAGCTGTTTTTT. Its protein is CASSSWALTGELFF.

The chain employs TRBV28 and TRBJ1-2; D unresolved. This CDR3 contains 12 residues. Trimming cost V 6 bases and J 4 bases, with 9 bases left between them. Germline V gene data show CDR1 as MDHEN and CDR2 as SYDVKM. CDR3 DNA: TGTGCCAGCAGCCTGGAGGGCTATGGCTACACCTTC. Its translation: CASSLEGYGYTF.

This clonotype was seen many times. The V gene is TRBV11-1, the J gene TRBJ2-3; D ambiguous. There are 13 residues in the CDR3. Trimming removed 3 bases at V and 4 bases at J, with 8 bases between. Germline lookup yields CDR1 SGHAT and CDR2 FQDESV (reference sequence). CDR3 amino acids: CASSLSPADTQYF. Written as DNA, the CDR3 is TGTGCCAGCAGCTTGTCCCCCGCAGATACGCAGTATTTT.

This clonotype came up many times. The chain carries TRBV7-6 and TRBJ2-1; D is ambiguous. The germline V and J ends were trimmed by 5 bases and 0 bases, with 20 bases remaining between them. CDR3 size: 18 residues. Germline CDR1 SGHVS, CDR2 FNYEAQ. CDR3 residues: CASSPRALAPSSYNEQFF. The CDR3 DNA sequence: TGTGCCAGCAGCCCCCGGGCGTTGGCGCCTAGCTCCTACAATGAGCAGTTCTTC.

This clonotype was counted a few times. This chain joins TRBV12-3 or TRBV12-4 and TRBJ2-1; 9 bases fit TRBD1. The CDR3 sequence is 16 residues long. J lost 4 bases, V lost 2 bases, and 6 bases had no gene match. The CDR3 is CASSLRAQGAYNEQFF. The CDR3, as DNA: TGTGCCAGCAGTTTACGAGCACAGGGGGCGTACAATGAGCAGTTCTTC.

This clonotype appeared a few times. The chain employs TRBV28 and TRBJ2-4; 8 bases are a match to TRBD1. Trimming at V came to 3 bases and at J to 4 bases, leaving 11 bases not matched to a gene. The CDR3 consists of 17 residues. Germline CDR1 and CDR2: MDHEN and SYDVKM. Here the CDR3 DNA reads TGTGCCAGCAGTTTCTTGGACAGGGTATTCGGAAAAAACATTCAGTACTTC. Its protein product is CASSFLDRVFGKNIQYF.

The CDR3, as DNA: TGTGCCATCAGTGAGGGGGGCTACCTCTATGGCTACACCTTC. It codes for CAISEGGYLYGYTF. The genes are TRBV10-3 and TRBJ1-2; maybe TRBD1 (6 bases). The CDR3 extends over 14 amino acids. CDR1 is ENHRY and CDR2 is SYGVKD in the germline V gene. The V end lost 2 bases, the J end lost 4 bases, and 11 bases lay between the germline ends.

The chain uses TRBV7-9 and TRBJ1-1; D gene unclear. V was shortened by 4 bases and J by 3 bases, with 12 bases between the two germline ends. The CDR3 loop spans 14 amino acids. The V gene's germline CDR1 is SEHNR and CDR2 FQNEAQ (reference sequence). CDR3 sequence reads: CASSWRLADTEAFF. The DNA of the CDR3 is TGTGCCAGCAGCTGGAGGCTCGCGGACACTGAAGCTTTCTTT.

This clonotype was counted between two and nine times. The chain joins TRBV7-6 to TRBJ2-1; 9 bases match TRBD2. The length of the CDR3 is 15 residues. V was clipped by 1 base and J by 5 bases; unmatched bases: 3. In germline, CDR1 is SGHVS, CDR2 FNYEAQ. CDR3 coding DNA: TGTGCCAGCAGCTTAGGGACTAGCGAAAACAATGAGCAGTTCTTC. Its protein is CASSLGTSENNEQFF.

The V and J genes are TRBV28 and TRBJ2-7; D may match TRBD1 or TRBD2 (5 bases each). Trimming took 4 bases from V and 0 from J, leaving 16 bases between them. Germline V gives CDR1 MDHEN, CDR2 SYDVKM. This CDR3 comprises 16 residues. CDR3 region: CASSSSGTAPSYEQYF. CDR3 bases: TGTGCCAGCAGTTCCTCCGGGACGGCCCCCTCCTACGAGCAGTACTTC. Full variable domain (remainder filled in from reference TRBV28 and TRBJ2-7): DVKVTQSSRYLVKRTGEKVFLECVQDMDHENMFWYRQDPGLGLRLIYFSYDVKMKEKGDIPEGYSVSREKKERFSLILESASTNQTSMYLCASSSSGTAPSYEQYFGPGTRLTVT.

This clonotype was seen at least ten times. This chain links TRBV6-1 with TRBJ2-7; D tentatively fits TRBD1 or TRBD2 (5 bases each). The CDR3 has 19 residues. V was clipped by 2 bases and J by 1 base, with 24 bases between them. The germline gives CDR1 MNHNS, CDR2 SASEGT. CDR3 sequence reads: CASSEIAPTRWGRSYEQYF. DNA of the CDR3: TGTGCCAGCAGTGAAATCGCTCCGACCCGATGGGGACGGTCCTACGAGCAGTACTTC.

This clonotype came up many times. CDR3: CASSRTHSYNEQFF. For the CDR3, the DNA is TGTGCCAGCAGTAGGACCCACTCCTACAATGAGCAGTTCTTC. The chain employs TRBV2 and TRBJ2-1, with D uncertain. The germline CDR1 and CDR2 sequences are SNHLY and FYNNEI. V gave up 5 bases and J gave up 0 bases, with 8 bases separating them. CDR3 length equals 14 residues. Full variable domain (outside the CDR3, taken from reference TRBV2 and TRBJ2-1): EPEVTQTPSHQVTQMGQEVILRCVPISNHLYFYWYRQILGQKVEFLVSFYNNEISEKSEIFDDQFSVERPDGSNFTLKIRSTKLEDSAMYFCASSRTHSYNEQFFGPGTRLTVL.